The clone carrying this T cell receptor beta chain was seen more than once but under ten times. The source of the sample is a study of metastatic and nonmetastatic thyroid tumors. All patients were untreated before thyroid surgery. TCRdb reassembled clones from the PCR reads with MiXCR. This sample has about 6,400 clones, with 30% to 35% found just once. This receptor was obtained from a female donor with papillary thyroid cancer or a benign thyroid nodule (not recorded which). Some clones in this sample may be carry-over from other donors' samples. Sequenced input: tumor tissue.

The CDR3 DNA reads TGTGCCAGCAGTTTAGCGACAGAAGCTTTCTTT. Protein: CASSLATEAFF. The chain joins TRBV12-3 or TRBV12-4 to TRBJ1-1, with D hard to call. Trimming removed 0 bases at V and 8 bases at J, with 4 bases between. CDR3 length equals 11 residues.